These 8 T cell receptor beta chains came from one sample sequenced in a study of monozygotic twins with inflammatory bowel disease. TCRdb reprocessed the 5' RACE reads and stores each CDR3 protein as one record, lacking DNA. The repertoire table contains roughly 150,000 distinct CDR3 sequences. The specimen sequenced was blood. The receptors come from a human donor with ulcerative colitis or Crohn's disease, or a healthy co-twin of an affected twin (not recorded which).

V usage is TRBV28 and J usage is TRBJ2-7; the D call from TCRdb, TRBD1, cannot be confirmed without DNA. Germline CDR1 reads MDHEN; CDR2 reads SYDVKM. The CDR3 runs 14 residues. This CDR3 is CASSFSTGDREQYF.

J is TRBJ2-2 and V is TRBV6-4; TCRdb lists TRBD2, though no DNA is available to test this call. Per germline, CDR1 MRHNA and CDR2 SNTAGT. The CDR3 extends over 15 amino acids. The CDR3 loop is CASRRTGPNTGELFF.

The chain uses TRBV3-1 and TRBJ1-5; TCRdb designates TRBD1, a call that cannot be tested without DNA. The CDR3 runs to 13 residues. Germline V CDR1 and CDR2: LGHDT, YNNKEL (reference sequence). The CDR3 loop is CASSQEFRAPQHF.

The chain employs TRBV6-6 and TRBJ2-7; lacking DNA, the TRBD1 call made by TCRdb goes unchecked. Germline CDR1 and CDR2: MNHNY and SVGAGI (reference sequence). There are 13 residues in the CDR3. The chain's CDR3 is CASSYLQGYEQYF.

V gene TRBV30 combines with J gene TRBJ2-7. The CDR3 spans 14 residues. Germline CDR1 is GTSNPN and CDR2 is SVGIG (reference sequence). CDR3 amino acids: CAWSVGQVLYEQYF.

This rearrangement joins TRBV12-3 or TRBV12-4 to TRBJ2-6; TCRdb's D gene call, TRBD1, goes unchecked for lack of DNA. The CDR3 sequence is 16 residues long. CDR3 in amino acids: CASRSTGFSGANVLTF.

The gene calls are TRBV5-1 and TRBJ1-1. From germline, CDR1 is SGHRS and CDR2 YFSETQ. CDR3 length: 15 residues. CDR3 in amino acids: CASSPAAQRNTEAFF. The full variable domain, completed using reference TRBV5-1 and TRBJ1-1, is KAGVTQTPRYLIKTRGQQVTLSCSPISGHRSVSWYQQTPGQGLQFLFEYFSETQRNKGNFPGRFSGRQFSNSRSEMNVSTLELGDSALYLCASSPAAQRNTEAFFGQGTRLTVV.

The genes are TRBV20-1 and TRBJ2-3. Looked up from germline, CDR1 is DFQATT and CDR2 is SNEGSKA (reference sequence). The length of the CDR3 is 14 residues. The CDR3 loop is CSATAWAITDTQYF.